This TCR beta chain was recovered during a study of T-cell reconstitution after alpha-beta-depleted transplantation in children. The TCRbeta library was prepared with unique molecular identifiers. TCRdb re-analysed the PCR reads in MiXCR, keeping a single row per CDR3 protein. The sample has approximately 420,000 distinct CDR3 sequences, approximately 10% seen once. Germline-derived CDR1 and CDR2 are DFQATT and SNEGSKA (reference sequence). The CDR3 runs to 15 residues. V was cut by 1 base and J by 2 bases, with 12 bases left in between. This clonotype was found a few times. The sequence derives from a human donor who donated a stem cell graft to a child with acute myeloid leukemia. The source was PBMCs from the stem cell graft donor, collected from the stem cell graft. The rearrangement uses TRBV20-1 and TRBJ2-4; perhaps TRBD1 as D (5 bases). The CDR3 DNA reads TGCAGTGCTAGAGCCCCGACAGATCCCAAAAACATTCAGTACTTC. Translation: CSARAPTDPKNIQYF.